Listed below are T cell receptor beta chains from one sample, sequenced in a study of molecular identifiers for immune sequencing clone quantification. TCRdb redid the calling of the PCR reads with MiXCR, one entry per CDR3 protein. The repertoire includes approximately 550,000 distinct CDR3 sequences, roughly 26% of them detected once, and 0.7% to 0.9% sits in the top ten. The sequencing sample was made of naive CD8+ T cells from blood, with Jurkat cell RNA spiked in. These TCRs come from a human donor in good health. Some libraries in this study had Jurkat cell RNA spiked in. CDR3s include the opening cysteine and the closing phenylalanine or tryptophan. Fields, in order: D gene, V gene, J gene, clone size, CDR3 protein, CDR3 DNA. D genes are given only for firm matches. Clone size is stated in some rows and not others, as once, few, many or a class when expanded.

d_call: .
v_call: TRBV4-1
j_call: TRBJ2-7
clone_size: .
cdr3_aa: CASSRGPTASYEQYF
cdr3_nt: TGCGCCAGCAGCCGAGGACCGACAGCCTCCTACGAGCAGTACTTC

d_call: .
v_call: TRBV9
j_call: TRBJ2-3
clone_size: .
cdr3_aa: CASTPWGAPTDTQYF
cdr3_nt: TGTGCCAGCACCCCCTGGGGGGCGCCGACAGATACGCAGTATTTT

d_call: .
v_call: TRBV19
j_call: TRBJ2-2
clone_size: .
cdr3_aa: CASSIGPAGELFF
cdr3_nt: TGTGCCAGTAGTATAGGACCCGCCGGGGAGCTGTTTTTT

d_call: .
v_call: TRBV5-1
j_call: TRBJ2-7
clone_size: .
cdr3_aa: CASSLFTGAYEQYF
cdr3_nt: TGCGCCAGCAGCTTGTTTACCGGGGCCTACGAGCAGTACTTC

d_call: .
v_call: TRBV15
j_call: TRBJ2-5
clone_size: many
cdr3_aa: CATTKDTSHAINQETQYF
cdr3_nt: TGTGCCACCACCAAGGACACTAGCCATGCCATTAATCAAGAGACCCAGTACTTC

d_call: .
v_call: TRBV19
j_call: TRBJ2-1
clone_size: many
cdr3_aa: CASSIGEFSEEKFF
cdr3_nt: TGTGCCAGTAGTATAGGAGAGTTCTCCGAGGAGAAGTTCTTC

d_call: .
v_call: TRBV4-3
j_call: TRBJ1-1
clone_size: once
cdr3_aa: CANSQDWGSVGAEAFF
cdr3_nt: TGCGCCAACAGCCAAGATTGGGGATCGGTAGGCGCTGAAGCTTTCTTT

d_call: .
v_call: TRBV7-9
j_call: TRBJ2-3
clone_size: many
cdr3_aa: CASSIWADTQYF
cdr3_nt: TGTGCCAGCAGCATCTGGGCGGATACGCAGTATTTT

d_call: .
v_call: TRBV6-1
j_call: TRBJ1-6
clone_size: few
cdr3_aa: CASSEAGNNSPLHF
cdr3_nt: TGTGCCAGCAGTGAGGCAGGGAATAATTCACCCCTCCACTTT

d_call: .
v_call: TRBV6-2/TRBV6-3
j_call: TRBJ2-5
clone_size: few
cdr3_aa: CASRPNDLVSRQETQYF
cdr3_nt: TGTGCCAGCAGGCCCAATGACTTAGTCAGTCGTCAAGAGACCCAGTACTTC

d_call: .
v_call: TRBV6-2/TRBV6-3
j_call: TRBJ2-5
clone_size: .
cdr3_aa: CASAGKQETQYF
cdr3_nt: TGTGCCAGCGCCGGCAAACAAGAGACCCAGTACTTC

d_call: .
v_call: TRBV24-1
j_call: TRBJ2-2
clone_size: many
cdr3_aa: CATSRSGSSTGELFF
cdr3_nt: TGTGCCACCAGTAGGTCGGGCAGTAGCACCGGGGAGCTGTTTTTT

d_call: .
v_call: TRBV6-5
j_call: TRBJ2-3
clone_size: many
cdr3_aa: CASSPPQGSTDTQYF
cdr3_nt: TGTGCCAGCAGTCCACCTCAGGGTAGCACAGATACGCAGTATTTT

d_call: TRBD2
v_call: TRBV7-9
j_call: TRBJ2-5
clone_size: few
cdr3_aa: CASSLTSGDETQYF
cdr3_nt: TGTGCCAGCAGCTTGACTAGCGGGGATGAGACCCAGTACTTC

d_call: TRBD1
v_call: TRBV27
j_call: TRBJ2-7
clone_size: .
cdr3_aa: CASSLVGQASYEQYF
cdr3_nt: TGTGCCAGCAGTTTAGTGGGACAGGCTTCCTACGAGCAGTACTTC

d_call: .
v_call: TRBV27
j_call: TRBJ2-7
clone_size: .
cdr3_aa: CASSRLLVQGGPYEQYF
cdr3_nt: TGTGCCAGCAGTCGACTTCTCGTCCAGGGTGGACCCTACGAGCAGTACTTC

d_call: TRBD2
v_call: TRBV19
j_call: TRBJ2-3
clone_size: many
cdr3_aa: CASSAGTNTDTQYF
cdr3_nt: TGTGCCAGTAGTGCAGGGACTAACACAGATACGCAGTATTTT

d_call: TRBD1
v_call: TRBV7-2
j_call: TRBJ2-5
clone_size: few
cdr3_aa: CASSLGGQGISWQETQYF
cdr3_nt: TGTGCCAGCAGCTTAGGGGGACAGGGTATTTCGTGGCAAGAGACCCAGTACTTC

d_call: TRBD1
v_call: TRBV20-1
j_call: TRBJ2-4
clone_size: few
cdr3_aa: CSGVPGQGEFSAKNIQYF
cdr3_nt: TGCAGTGGGGTACCGGGACAGGGGGAGTTCTCAGCCAAAAACATTCAGTACTTC

d_call: .
v_call: TRBV4-3
j_call: TRBJ2-7
clone_size: few
cdr3_aa: CASSQGTTDHEQYF
cdr3_nt: TGCGCCAGCAGCCAAGGCACTACCGACCACGAGCAGTACTTC

d_call: TRBD2
v_call: TRBV11-3
j_call: TRBJ2-3
clone_size: .
cdr3_aa: CASSRRTSGGPTDTQYF
cdr3_nt: TGTGCCAGCAGCCGACGGACTAGCGGGGGCCCCACAGATACGCAGTATTTT

d_call: .
v_call: TRBV12-3/TRBV12-4
j_call: TRBJ2-3
clone_size: few
cdr3_aa: CASSFRRSTDTQYF
cdr3_nt: TGTGCCAGCAGTTTCCGGCGAAGCACAGATACGCAGTATTTT

d_call: TRBD2
v_call: TRBV20-1
j_call: TRBJ2-7
clone_size: many
cdr3_aa: CSASQLADLSSYEQYF
cdr3_nt: TGCAGTGCGAGTCAACTAGCGGACCTAAGCTCCTACGAGCAGTACTTC

d_call: TRBD1
v_call: TRBV4-1
j_call: TRBJ2-2
clone_size: few
cdr3_aa: CASSLGQGAFTGELFF
cdr3_nt: TGCGCCAGCAGTCTTGGACAGGGGGCCTTCACCGGGGAGCTGTTTTTT

d_call: TRBD2
v_call: TRBV10-3
j_call: TRBJ2-7
clone_size: .
cdr3_aa: CAISESSGTTYEQYF
cdr3_nt: TGTGCCATCAGTGAGTCTAGCGGGACTACCTACGAGCAGTACTTC

d_call: .
v_call: TRBV4-3
j_call: TRBJ1-6
clone_size: many
cdr3_aa: CASSQDLKGNSPLHF
cdr3_nt: TGCGCCAGCAGCCAAGATCTGAAAGGGAATTCACCCCTCCACTTT

d_call: .
v_call: TRBV27
j_call: TRBJ1-6
clone_size: .
cdr3_aa: CASSFRDQSPLHF
cdr3_nt: TGTGCCAGCAGTTTCAGGGACCAATCACCCCTCCACTTT

d_call: .
v_call: TRBV6-2/TRBV6-3
j_call: TRBJ2-3
clone_size: few
cdr3_aa: CASSYSAVLVTDTQYF
cdr3_nt: TGTGCCAGCAGTTACTCGGCCGTTTTGGTCACAGATACGCAGTATTTT

d_call: .
v_call: TRBV12-3/TRBV12-4
j_call: TRBJ2-2
clone_size: .
cdr3_aa: CASIIGQTAGETFF
cdr3_nt: TGTGCCAGCATCATCGGACAGACGGCCGGGGAGACGTTTTTT

d_call: .
v_call: TRBV27
j_call: TRBJ1-6
clone_size: few
cdr3_aa: CASSLSIGAGIDSPLHF
cdr3_nt: TGTGCCAGCAGTTTATCGATTGGAGCAGGGATAGATTCACCCCTCCACTTT

d_call: .
v_call: TRBV7-9
j_call: TRBJ1-1
clone_size: few
cdr3_aa: CASSPQAGPNTEAFF
cdr3_nt: TGTGCCAGCAGCCCCCAGGCGGGTCCGAACACTGAAGCTTTCTTT

d_call: .
v_call: TRBV6-5
j_call: TRBJ1-4
clone_size: few
cdr3_aa: CASSSRTAAPEQLFF
cdr3_nt: TGTGCCAGCAGTTCAAGGACAGCCGCACCCGAACAACTGTTTTTT

d_call: TRBD2
v_call: TRBV20-1
j_call: TRBJ2-7
clone_size: many
cdr3_aa: CSAQLAGGPYEQYF
cdr3_nt: TGCAGTGCTCAACTAGCGGGAGGTCCCTACGAGCAGTACTTC